This T cell receptor beta chain stems from a study of T cells after yellow fever vaccination. Overall study findings and caveats: Post-booster repertoires contained most primary-vaccination clones again (around 96% CD4, approximately 86% CD8). A limited proportion of clonotypes was detected within both the CD4 and CD8 compartments.

This clonotype came up a few times. Its target is unknown. A universal primer site and UMIs were added as TCR cDNA was made by 5'RACE template switching. TCRdb reanalysed the 5' RACE reads using MiXCR and keeps one entry per CDR3 protein. The sample includes 150,000 to 200,000 distinct CDR3 sequences, around 9% of them seen just once. Per germline, CDR1 MDHEN and CDR2 SYDVKM. The CDR3 totals 17 residues. V shed 6 bases and J shed 8 bases, with 26 bases lying between them. The sample in question was CD8+ T cells sorted from PBMCs, obtained 45 days after the yellow fever booster vaccination. The chain employs TRBV28 and TRBJ2-1; TRBD2 might be the D (7 bases). This TCR was sampled from a young man who received the YFV17D yellow fever vaccine. The CDR3 nucleotides read TGTGCCAGCAGCGAGGGGGAGGGGGTGTCATTAGTCGATGAGCAGTTCTTC. Its protein is CASSEGEGVSLVDEQFF.